This T cell receptor (beta chain) is from a study of cytomegalovirus exposure and HLA in healthy donors. Sequencing was performed with immunoSEQ multiplex PCR; in TCRdb, only in-frame clones are kept and a portion is missing. The sample lists about 250,000 clones, about 87% occurring once. The germline V gene has CDR1 MDHEN and CDR2 SYDVKM. V dropped 4 bases and J dropped 0 bases, with 13 bases sitting between them. This CDR3 contains 15 residues. This receptor was obtained from a man in his late teens or twenties in good health and CMV-seronegative. The rearrangement joins TRBV28 to TRBJ2-7, with TRBD1 as a possible D gene (5 bases). The sequencing sample was made of PBMCs. Here the CDR3 DNA reads TGTGCCAGCAGTTCACCTCACAGGAGCTCCTACGAGCAGTACTTC. Its translation: CASSSPHRSSYEQYF.